One and the same sample provided the 23 T cell receptor beta chains below, sequenced in a study of T-cell memory formation after mild COVID-19. TCRdb reprocessed the 5' RACE reads with MiXCR, giving one entry per CDR3 protein. The sample holds fewer than 550,000 distinct CDR3 sequences; approximately 20% are singletons and the top ten take 7.5% to 9.5%. The sample was PBMCs or a T cell subset sorted from them (not recorded which). The receptors come from an adult woman who had mild COVID-19 (a few samples of this study predate the infection). Cell type and time point are not known.

This clonotype was seen a handful of times. The J gene is TRBJ2-1, the V gene TRBV4-3; D is uncertain. Germline CDR1 LGHNA, CDR2 YSLEER. The CDR3 totals 15 residues. V was shortened by 2 bases and J by 10 bases, with 18 bases between the two germline ends. CDR3 in amino acids: CASSQNLLGVGEQFF. The CDR3 DNA follows: TGCGCCAGCAGCCAAAATTTACTTGGGGTAGGGGAGCAGTTCTTC.

With respect to this clonotype: The junction departs from germline at one end; a sequencing error may be responsible. The chain couples TRBV7-9 to TRBJ2-1, with D unresolved. Germline V gives CDR1 SEHNR, CDR2 FQNEAQ (reference sequence). CDR3 length: 12 residues. The CDR3 DNA reads as TGTTCCAGCAGTGTGAAGACCAATGAGCAGTTCTTC. This gives the protein CSSSVKTNEQFF.

This clonotype was observed a few times. V gene TRBV12-3 or TRBV12-4 combines with J gene TRBJ1-4; D is unclear. The length of the CDR3 is 12 residues. V was shortened by 8 bases and J by 7 bases, with 11 bases between the two germline ends. CDR3 bases: TGTGCCAGCGGGTGGGCAGGTGAAAAACTGTTTTTT. This codes for CASGWAGEKLFF.

The CDR3 nucleotides read TGTGCCAGCAGTTCCCAGACAGGCTGGGAGGGGAGGCTGGCCATGAACACTGAAGCTTTCTTT. This gives the protein CASSSQTGWEGRLAMNTEAFF. This chain connects TRBV12-3 or TRBV12-4 to TRBJ1-1; D is possibly TRBD1 (6 bases). Trimming removed 4 bases at V and 0 bases at J, with 30 bases between. The CDR3 is made up of 21 amino acids.

This clonotype was detected a few times. The J gene is TRBJ1-3, the V gene TRBV25-1; TRBD1 is a possible D gene (6 bases). V was cut by 6 bases and J by 0 bases, with 12 bases left in between. The length of the CDR3 is 15 residues. CDR1 and CDR2 (germline): MGHDK, SYGVNS. The CDR3 here is CASSVTGYSGNTIYF. The CDR3 coding sequence is TGTGCCAGCAGCGTGACAGGCTACTCTGGAAACACCATATATTTT.

This clonotype was counted only a few times. This chain connects TRBV2 to TRBJ1-2; TRBD1 aligns across 7 bases. V shed 2 bases and J 6 bases; nucleotides not matched to a gene: 6. This CDR3 is built from 14 residues. Germline V gene sequence: CDR1 SNHLY, CDR2 FYNNEI. The CDR3 loop reads CASSEIDRANGYTF. The CDR3 DNA is TGTGCCAGCAGTGAAATCGACAGGGCAAATGGCTACACCTTC.

This clonotype was detected many times. This chain joins TRBV12-3 or TRBV12-4 and TRBJ2-7; perhaps D is TRBD1 or TRBD2 (5 bases each). The CDR3 loop spans 12 amino acids. Trimming took 3 bases from V and 6 from J, leaving 9 bases between them. The CDR3 DNA reads TGTGCCAGCAGTTTGTCTGGGGGCGAGCAGTACTTC. This translates into CASSLSGGEQYF.

The chain is built from TRBV7-9 and TRBJ2-7; 7 bases are a match to TRBD1. The germline gives CDR1 SEHNR, CDR2 FQNEAQ (reference sequence). V was clipped by 5 bases and J by 6 bases; unmatched bases: 7. The CDR3 is 13 residues long. DNA for the CDR3: TGTGCCAGCAGCGAAACAGGGGTGGGCGAGCAGTACTTC. This sequence encodes CASSETGVGEQYF.

The chain has TRBV20-1 and TRBJ2-1, with TRBD1 matching over 7 bases. The V and J ends lost 6 bases and 6 bases, in that order; junction bases with no gene match: 11. CDR1 and CDR2 from the germline V gene are DFQATT and SNEGSKA (reference sequence). The CDR3 is made up of 14 amino acids. CDR3 coding DNA: TGCAGTGCGCGACAGGGTCGGGTGGGCAATGAGCAGTTCTTC. Translation: CSARQGRVGNEQFF.

This clonotype has a handful of counts. V and J are TRBV5-1 and TRBJ2-6; 8 bases fit TRBD1. V shed 0 bases, J shed 0 bases, and the junction held 5 bases outside the gene matches. CDR3 length: 18 amino acids. CDR1 SGHRS and CDR2 YFSETQ come from the germline V gene. CDR3 sequence: CASSLVGTGSSGANVLTF. The CDR3 DNA is TGCGCCAGCAGCTTGGTGGGGACAGGTAGCTCTGGGGCCAACGTCCTGACTTTC.

This rearrangement joins TRBV6-1 to TRBJ2-5; 7 bases line up with TRBD2. The ends lost 1 base at V and 3 bases at J; junction bases unmatched: 11. This CDR3 contains 17 residues. The germline CDR1 and CDR2 sequences are MNHNS and SASEGT. CDR3 region: CASSEGVGARGEETQYF. CDR3 DNA sequence: TGTGCCAGCAGTGAAGGGGTTGGAGCCCGGGGGGAAGAGACCCAGTACTTC.

The genes are TRBV7-8 and TRBJ2-1, with 12 positions matching TRBD2. Germline V lookup: CDR1 SGHVS, CDR2 FQNEAQ. This CDR3 spans 19 amino acids. J gave up 0 bases and V 5 bases, and 11 bases lay outside the gene matches. CDR3 sequence: CASSPRLAGAISSYNEQFF. Written as DNA, the CDR3 is TGTGCCAGCAGCCCCCGACTAGCGGGGGCCATAAGCTCCTACAATGAGCAGTTCTTC.

The chain combines TRBV2 with TRBJ2-2; D is ambiguous. Looked up from germline, CDR1 is SNHLY and CDR2 is FYNNEI. The V end lost 4 bases, the J end lost 5 bases, and 8 bases lay between the germline ends. The CDR3 runs 13 residues. CDR3 region: CASSVKQTGELFF. CDR3 nucleotides: TGTGCCAGCAGTGTTAAGCAAACCGGGGAGCTGTTTTTT. The full variable domain, rest sourced from reference TRBV2 and TRBJ2-2, is EPEVTQTPSHQVTQMGQEVILRCVPISNHLYFYWYRQILGQKVEFLVSFYNNEISEKSEIFDDQFSVERPDGSNFTLKIRSTKLEDSAMYFCASSVKQTGELFFGEGSRLTVL.

This clonotype occurred a few times. The chain joins TRBV7-6 to TRBJ1-3; 10 bases match TRBD1. The germline CDR1 and CDR2 sequences are SGHVS and FNYEAQ. The CDR3 length is 17 residues. V trimming: 1 base; J trimming: 4 bases; junction bases outside the gene matches: 7. The CDR3 nucleotides read TGTGCCAGCAGCTTAGAGGGGACAGGGGCGCGAGGAAACACCATATATTTT. This translates into CASSLEGTGARGNTIYF.

V is TRBV7-3 and J is TRBJ2-1; maybe TRBD2 (6 bases). V lost 4 bases and J lost 8, with 21 bases in between. The CDR3 length is 16 residues. Germline lookup yields CDR1 SGHTA and CDR2 FQGTGA. CDR3 bases: TGTGCCAGCAGCTCCCCTTCGCGGGGACCTAGGGATGAGCAGTTCTTC. Encoded protein: CASSSPSRGPRDEQFF.

The chain uses TRBV19 and TRBJ1-2; D uncertain. Germline CDR1 LNHDA, CDR2 SQIVND (reference sequence). CDR3 size: 14 residues. Between the trimmed V and J ends, which lost 3 bases and 8 bases, there was a span of 16 bases. CDR3 sequence: CASSMRGGEEGYTF. The CDR3 nucleotides read TGTGCCAGTAGTATGAGAGGTGGGGAAGAGGGCTACACCTTC. The full variable domain, rest sourced from reference TRBV19 and TRBJ1-2, is DGGITQSPKYLFRKEGQNVTLSCEQNLNHDAMYWYRQDPGQGLRLIYYSQIVNDFQKGDIAEGYSVSREKKESFPLTVTSAQKNPTAFYLCASSMRGGEEGYTFGSGTRLTVV.

V gene TRBV5-1 combines with J gene TRBJ1-1; TRBD1 aligns across 7 bases. The V and J ends lost 0 bases and 11 bases, in that order; junction bases with no gene match: 10. The germline gives CDR1 SGHRS, CDR2 YFSETQ. The CDR3 extends over 14 amino acids. The CDR3 region has the DNA TGCGCCAGCAGCTTGGGGCAGGGGGTCGACGAGGCTTTCTTT. Translated, it gives CASSLGQGVDEAFF.

The genes are TRBV27 and TRBJ1-2, with D perhaps TRBD1 (5 bases). Trimming left V 3 bases short and J 4 bases short, with 15 bases between. This CDR3 is 15 amino acids long. Germline CDR1 and CDR2: MNHEY and SMNVEV (reference sequence). The CDR3 reads CASSFGHTPLYGYTF. DNA for the CDR3: TGTGCCAGCAGTTTTGGACACACCCCACTCTATGGCTACACCTTC.

This clonotype was seen more than once but under ten times. This rearrangement joins TRBV3-1 to TRBJ2-2, with TRBD1 identical over 7 bases. Losses at the gene ends were 1 base for V and 9 bases for J; bases not matched to a gene: 11. The germline gives CDR1 LGHDT, CDR2 YNNKEL (reference sequence). CDR3 size: 16 residues. The CDR3 bases are TGTGCCAGCAGCCAAGGCGCCCAGGGGGTCGGTCGGGAGCTGTTTTTT. Protein: CASSQGAQGVGRELFF.

The chain has TRBV3-1 and TRBJ1-2; no definite D call. The CDR3 covers 17 residues. Between the trimmed V and J ends, which lost 1 base and 5 bases, there was a span of 20 bases. In germline, CDR1 is LGHDT, CDR2 YNNKEL (reference sequence). The CDR3 protein is CASSQVSEAVAWYGYTF. The CDR3 DNA follows: TGTGCCAGCAGCCAAGTTTCGGAGGCAGTCGCTTGGTATGGCTACACCTTC.

This clonotype has ten or more counts. DNA of the CDR3: TGCGCCAGCAGCTTACGACAGGGGCCGTACGTCCCCACTGAAGCTTTCTTT. Translated: CASSLRQGPYVPTEAFF. V and J are TRBV5-1 and TRBJ1-1, with 8 positions matching TRBD1. V dropped 2 bases and J dropped 4; count of bases not matched to a gene: 13. Germline CDR1 SGHRS, CDR2 YFSETQ. The CDR3 contains 17 residues.

The chain employs TRBV27 and TRBJ2-3; 12 bases align to TRBD1. Germline-derived CDR1 and CDR2 are MNHEY and SMNVEV (reference sequence). V was clipped by 4 bases and J by 5 bases; unmatched bases: 7. This CDR3 spans 16 amino acids. The CDR3 spells CASSSRDRGQGDTQYF. The CDR3 DNA follows: TGTGCCAGCAGTTCCAGGGACAGGGGGCAGGGAGATACGCAGTATTTT.

The V call is TRBV11-3, the J call TRBJ1-2; tentative D call: TRBD1 (6 bases). In germline, CDR1 is SGHNT, CDR2 YENEEA. The CDR3 runs to 17 residues. V gave up 1 base and J gave up 1 base, with 16 bases separating them. CDR3 DNA: TGTGCCAGCAGCTTAGGGCCTTCGGACAGCCTTAACTATGGCTACACCTTC. It yields the protein CASSLGPSDSLNYGYTF.